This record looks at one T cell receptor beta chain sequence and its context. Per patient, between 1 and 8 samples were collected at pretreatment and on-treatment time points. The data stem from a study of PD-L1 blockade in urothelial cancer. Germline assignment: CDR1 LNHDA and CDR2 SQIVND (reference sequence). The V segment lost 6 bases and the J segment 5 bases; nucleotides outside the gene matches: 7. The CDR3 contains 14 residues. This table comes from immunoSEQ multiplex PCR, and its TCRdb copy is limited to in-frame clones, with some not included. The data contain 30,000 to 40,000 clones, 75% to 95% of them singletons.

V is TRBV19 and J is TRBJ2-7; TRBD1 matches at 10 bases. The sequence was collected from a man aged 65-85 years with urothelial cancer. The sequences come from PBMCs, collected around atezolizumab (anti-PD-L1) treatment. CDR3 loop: CASRPGQGFHEQYF. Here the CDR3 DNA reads TGTGCCAGTAGACCGGGACAGGGGTTTCACGAGCAGTACTTC.